One and the same sample provided the 5 T cell receptor beta chains below, sequenced in a study of cytomegalovirus exposure and HLA in healthy donors. The PCR ran on 60 Vbeta and 13 Jbeta primers. TCRdb keeps only in-frame clones here, not all; method: immunoSEQ multiplex PCR. The profile shows nearly 110,000 clones, around 77% of them singletons. Specimen: PBMCs. The receptors shown here come from a male donor in good health and CMV-seronegative.

The chain has TRBV5-1 and TRBJ2-7; 9 bases fit TRBD2. Germline CDR1 reads SGHRS; CDR2 reads YFSETQ. This CDR3 spans 15 amino acids. The V and J ends lost 4 bases and 9 bases, in that order; junction bases with no gene match: 14. In nucleotides, the CDR3 is TGCGCCAGCAGCCCCGCGACTAGCGGACGGAACGGGCAGTACTTC. Translated, it gives CASSPATSGRNGQYF.

The chain joins TRBV6-5 to TRBJ2-7, with 9 bases that match TRBD1. CDR1 and CDR2 from the germline V gene are MNHEY and SVGAGI. V was clipped by 5 bases and J by 3 bases; unmatched bases: 5. There are 14 residues in the CDR3. Here the CDR3 reads CASSLRDRDYEQYF. CDR3 nucleotide sequence: TGTGCCAGCAGTCTCCGGGACAGGGACTACGAGCAGTACTTC.

This chain connects TRBV5-1 to TRBJ2-3; D remains unclear. V shed 0 bases and J shed 5 bases, with 10 bases lying between them. Per germline, CDR1 SGHRS and CDR2 YFSETQ. The CDR3 is made up of 14 amino acids. The CDR3 nucleotides are TGCGCCAGCAGCTTGGGAGGATACAAAGATACGCAGTATTTT. Amino acids: CASSLGGYKDTQYF. Full variable domain (remainder filled in from reference TRBV5-1 and TRBJ2-3): KAGVTQTPRYLIKTRGQQVTLSCSPISGHRSVSWYQQTPGQGLQFLFEYFSETQRNKGNFPGRFSGRQFSNSRSEMNVSTLELGDSALYLCASSLGGYKDTQYFGPGTRLTVL.

The J gene is TRBJ2-1, the V gene TRBV28; TRBD2 aligns across 8 bases. This CDR3 has 11 residues. V trimming: 8 bases; J trimming: 6 bases; junction bases outside the gene matches: 0. CDR1 is MDHEN, CDR2 SYDVKM, per germline. The chain's CDR3 is CASRGGNEQFF. In DNA form, the CDR3 reads TGTGCCAGCCGGGGGGGCAATGAGCAGTTCTTC.

This clone occurred once. The chain links TRBV6-1 to TRBJ1-5, with D perhaps TRBD1 (5 bases). The CDR3 is made up of 12 amino acids. Trimming shortened V by 8 bases and J by 6 bases, and 11 bases separated the two germline ends. Germline V gene data show CDR1 as MNHNS and CDR2 as SASEGT. In nucleotides, the CDR3 is TGTGCCAGCGGTGGGAGGGGTCAGCCCCAGCATTTT. Its protein product is CASGGRGQPQHF.